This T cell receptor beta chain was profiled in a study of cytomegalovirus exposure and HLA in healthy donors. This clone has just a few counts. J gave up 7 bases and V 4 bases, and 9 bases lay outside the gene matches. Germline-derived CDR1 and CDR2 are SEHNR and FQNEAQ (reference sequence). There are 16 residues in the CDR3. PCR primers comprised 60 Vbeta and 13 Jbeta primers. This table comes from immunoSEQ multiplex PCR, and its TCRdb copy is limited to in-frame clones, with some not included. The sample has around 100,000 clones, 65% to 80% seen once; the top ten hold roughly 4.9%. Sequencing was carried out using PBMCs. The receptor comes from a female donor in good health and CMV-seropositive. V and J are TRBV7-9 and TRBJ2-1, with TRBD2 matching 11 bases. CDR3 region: CASSWGTSGSSNEQFF. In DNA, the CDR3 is TGTGCCAGCAGCTGGGGTACTAGCGGGAGTTCGAATGAGCAGTTCTTC. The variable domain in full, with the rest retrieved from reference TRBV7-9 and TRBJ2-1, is DTGVSQNPRHKITKRGQNVTFRCDPISEHNRLYWYRQTLGQGPEFLTYFQNEAQLEKSRLLSDRFSAERPKGSFSTLEIQRTEQGDSAMYLCASSWGTSGSSNEQFFGPGTRLTVL.